This T cell receptor (beta chain) was documented in a study of T cells in Graves' hyperthyroidism and ophthalmopathy. Study overall: Blood from the periphery was taken at initial diagnosis, before any treatment. Study observations and caveats: Blood held most thyroid clonotypes expanded above 0.001 frequency.

Authors of the study amplified TCR beta CDR3 regions from RNA transcripts. The HTBI set primed first-round TCR CDR3 RT-PCR. Each CDR3 protein is one row after TCRdb ran MiXCR on the multiplex PCR reads. The sample consists of around 500,000 distinct CDR3 sequences, about 20% of them appearing once. This clonotype showed up just a few times. Its matching antigen is unknown. The source of the PBMCs was around 9 ml of fresh peripheral blood. The sequence was collected from a woman aged 65 to 85 with Graves' ophthalmopathy. The sequencing input was blood.

This CDR3 is CSARDFGRAGETQYF. The CDR3 DNA sequence: TGCAGTGCTAGAGATTTCGGGAGGGCTGGTGAGACCCAGTACTTC. V is TRBV20-1 and J is TRBJ2-5, with 8 bases that match TRBD2. The length of the CDR3 is 15 residues. V gave up 0 bases and J gave up 5 bases; unmatched junction bases: 8. CDR1 is DFQATT, CDR2 SNEGSKA, per germline (reference sequence).